The 5 T cell receptor beta chains below come from one sample, sequenced in a study of blood T cells in healthy people across ages. With a J-beta primer mix and a sample-barcoded 5' primer, a second PCR ran 7 to 11 cycles. TCRdb independently ran MiXCR on the 5' RACE reads; one entry per CDR3 protein. The sample contains more than 700,000 distinct CDR3 sequences, more than 35% of which appear only once. Sequencing was performed on blood. These receptors all come from an elderly man in good health.

The V and J genes are TRBV11-2 and TRBJ1-2, with 8 bases fitting TRBD1. The CDR3 runs to 14 residues. The germline V gene encodes CDR1 SGHAT and CDR2 FQNNGV. The V gene end was trimmed by 3 bases and the J gene end by 2 bases; junction bases not matched to a gene: 2. In DNA, the CDR3 is TGTGCCAGCAGCTTTACAGGGGGGAACTATGGCTACACCTTC. Encoded protein: CASSFTGGNYGYTF.

The rearrangement links TRBV20-1 to TRBJ2-1; 14 nucleotides agree with TRBD2. The V gene's germline CDR1 is DFQATT and CDR2 SNEGSKA (reference sequence). The ends lost 8 bases at V and 5 bases at J; junction bases unmatched: 23. This CDR3 contains 20 residues. Here the CDR3 reads CSPNKPGLAGVGGADNEQFF. Written as DNA, the CDR3 is TGCAGTCCAAACAAACCGGGACTAGCGGGAGTGGGCGGTGCGGACAATGAGCAGTTCTTC.

This clonotype was recorded a few times. The V call is TRBV10-3, the J call TRBJ2-7; 10 bases match TRBD2. Looked up from germline, CDR1 is ENHRY and CDR2 is SYGVKD. V lost 3 bases, J lost 7 bases, and 9 bases stayed unmatched. The CDR3 is 15 residues long. The CDR3 reads CAISDRAGGNFEQYF. The CDR3 nucleotides read TGTGCCATCAGTGATAGAGCGGGAGGGAATTTTGAGCAGTACTTC.

A single count supports this clonotype. The chain employs TRBV5-1 and TRBJ1-2; D not certain. Trimming took 4 bases from V and 6 from J, leaving 16 bases between them. The CDR3 length is 14 residues. Germline values: CDR1 SGHRS, CDR2 YFSETQ. The CDR3 sequence: CASSVALGDDGYTF. The CDR3 nucleotides are TGCGCCAGCAGCGTGGCCCTGGGTGATGATGGCTACACCTTC.

This clonotype occurred a few times. The chain carries TRBV20-1 and TRBJ2-1; D is uncertain. Looked up from germline, CDR1 is DFQATT and CDR2 is SNEGSKA (reference sequence). The CDR3 contains 13 residues. Trimming stripped 3 bases from V and 5 bases from J, with 11 bases between. CDR3 DNA sequence: TGCAGTGCTAGTAAGGGTGGCGACAATGAGCAGTTCTTC. Amino acids: CSASKGGDNEQFF.